The T cell receptor (beta chain) under discussion was sequenced for a study of graft-versus-host responses after intestinal transplantation. A note on this clone: Its antigen is as yet unknown.

Some clones are missing from TCRdb's copy, which holds only in-frame ones; the method was immunoSEQ multiplex PCR. The sample contains under 150,000 clones, about 95% of which appear only once. Study-wide results and caveats: There was an association between peak levels of circulating GvH clones and early post-transplant HvG declines. Individuals carrying graft-donor T cell macrochimerism showed high graft-versus-host to host-versus-graft clonal ratios in allografts. Recipient-marrow GvH clones were detected, some having first appeared in ileum or blood.

The V gene lost 2 bases and the J gene lost 4 bases, with 14 bases spanning the gap. The CDR3 is 15 amino acids. CDR1 is MDHEN and CDR2 is SYDVKM in the germline V gene. This clonotype was obtained from a human donor who received an intestinal transplant. The chain is built from TRBV28 and TRBJ2-5; D is perhaps TRBD1 (6 bases). Sequencing was performed on unstimulated CD8+ T cells sorted from spleen or lymph node cells, taken before intestinal transplant. The CDR3 DNA reads as TGTGCCAGCAGTTTAATGGTTCAGGGGTCAGAGACCCAGTACTTC. It encodes CASSLMVQGSETQYF.